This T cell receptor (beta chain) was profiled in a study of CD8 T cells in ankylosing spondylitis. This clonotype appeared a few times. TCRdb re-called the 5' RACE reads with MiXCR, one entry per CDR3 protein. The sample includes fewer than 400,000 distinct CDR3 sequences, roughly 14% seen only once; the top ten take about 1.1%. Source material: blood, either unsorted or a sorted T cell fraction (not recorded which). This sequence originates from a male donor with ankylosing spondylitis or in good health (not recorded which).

CDR3 residues: CASSDGAGRSYGYTF. Written as DNA, the CDR3 is TGTGCCAGCAGTGACGGGGCCGGGAGGAGCTATGGCTACACCTTC. The gene calls are TRBV25-1 and TRBJ1-2, with D perhaps TRBD1 (5 bases). Deletions cut 3 bases from V and 4 bases from J, with 15 bases between. Per germline, CDR1 MGHDK and CDR2 SYGVNS. The CDR3 covers 15 residues.